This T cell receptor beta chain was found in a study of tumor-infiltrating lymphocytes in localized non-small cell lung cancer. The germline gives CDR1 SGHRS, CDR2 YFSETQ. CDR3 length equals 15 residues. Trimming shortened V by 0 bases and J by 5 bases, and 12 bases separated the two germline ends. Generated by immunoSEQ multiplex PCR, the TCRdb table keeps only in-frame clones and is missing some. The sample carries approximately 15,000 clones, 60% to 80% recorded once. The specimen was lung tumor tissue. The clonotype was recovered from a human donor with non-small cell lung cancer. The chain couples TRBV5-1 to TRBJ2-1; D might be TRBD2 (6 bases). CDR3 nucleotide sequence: TGCGCCAGCAGCTTGGACGCGGGATACGACAATGAGCAGTTCTTC. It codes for CASSLDAGYDNEQFF. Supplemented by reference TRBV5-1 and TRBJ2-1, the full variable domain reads KAGVTQTPRYLIKTRGQQVTLSCSPISGHRSVSWYQQTPGQGLQFLFEYFSETQRNKGNFPGRFSGRQFSNSRSEMNVSTLELGDSALYLCASSLDAGYDNEQFFGPGTRLTVL.